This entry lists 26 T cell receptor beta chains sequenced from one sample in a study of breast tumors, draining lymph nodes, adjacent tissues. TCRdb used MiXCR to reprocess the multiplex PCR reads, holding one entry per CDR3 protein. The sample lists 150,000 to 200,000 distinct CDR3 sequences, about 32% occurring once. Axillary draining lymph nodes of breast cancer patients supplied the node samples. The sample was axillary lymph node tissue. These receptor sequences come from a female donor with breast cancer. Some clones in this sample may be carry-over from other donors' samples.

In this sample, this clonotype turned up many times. The DNA of the CDR3 is TGTGCCAGCAGCGCCACAGGGATCTATGGCTACACCTTC. This sequence encodes CASSATGIYGYTF. The V gene is TRBV11-2, the J gene TRBJ1-2; D is perhaps TRBD1 (6 bases). The CDR3 has 13 residues. Trimming cost V 5 bases and J 4 bases, with 11 bases left between them. Germline lookup yields CDR1 SGHAT and CDR2 FQNNGV.

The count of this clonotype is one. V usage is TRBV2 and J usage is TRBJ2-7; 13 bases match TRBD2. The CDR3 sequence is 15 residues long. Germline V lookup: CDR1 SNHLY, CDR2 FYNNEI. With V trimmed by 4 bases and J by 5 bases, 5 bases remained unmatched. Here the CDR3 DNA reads TGTGCCAGCAGTGTACTAGCGGGGGGGCGCAACGAGCAGTACTTC. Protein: CASSVLAGGRNEQYF. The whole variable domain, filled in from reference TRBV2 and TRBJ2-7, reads EPEVTQTPSHQVTQMGQEVILRCVPISNHLYFYWYRQILGQKVEFLVSFYNNEISEKSEIFDDQFSVERPDGSNFTLKIRSTKLEDSAMYFCASSVLAGGRNEQYFGPGTRLTVT.

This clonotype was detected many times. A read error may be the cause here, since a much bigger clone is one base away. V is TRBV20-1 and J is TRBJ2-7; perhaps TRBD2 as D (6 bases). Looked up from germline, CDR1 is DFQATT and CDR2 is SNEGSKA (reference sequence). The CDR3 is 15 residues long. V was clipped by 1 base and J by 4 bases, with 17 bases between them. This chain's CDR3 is CSARGDTGEAYEQYF. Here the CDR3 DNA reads TGCAGTGCTAGAGGTGACACGGGAGAGGCGTACGAGCAGTACTTC.

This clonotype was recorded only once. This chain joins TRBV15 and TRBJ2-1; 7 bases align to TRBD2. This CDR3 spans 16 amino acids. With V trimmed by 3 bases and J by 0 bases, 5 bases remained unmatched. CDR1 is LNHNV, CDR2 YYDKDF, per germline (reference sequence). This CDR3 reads CATSSLTGGSYNEQFF. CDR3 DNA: TGTGCCACCAGCAGCTTAACGGGGGGCTCCTACAATGAGCAGTTCTTC.

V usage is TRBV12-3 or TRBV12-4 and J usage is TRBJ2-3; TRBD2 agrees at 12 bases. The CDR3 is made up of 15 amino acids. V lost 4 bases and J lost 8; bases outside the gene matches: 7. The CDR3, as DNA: TGTGCCAGCAGTTCCGGACTAGCGGGACAAGGTACGCAGTATTTT. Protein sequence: CASSSGLAGQGTQYF.

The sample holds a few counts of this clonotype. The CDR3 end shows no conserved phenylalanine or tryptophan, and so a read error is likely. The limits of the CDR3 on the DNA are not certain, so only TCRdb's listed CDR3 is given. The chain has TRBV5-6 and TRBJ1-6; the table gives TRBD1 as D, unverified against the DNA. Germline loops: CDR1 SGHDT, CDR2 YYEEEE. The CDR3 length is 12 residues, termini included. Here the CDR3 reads CASSWTGSPLRL.

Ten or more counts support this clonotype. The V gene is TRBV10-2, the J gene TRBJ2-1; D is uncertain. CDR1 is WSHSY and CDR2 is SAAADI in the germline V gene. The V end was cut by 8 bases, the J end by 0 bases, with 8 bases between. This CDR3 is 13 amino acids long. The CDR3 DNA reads TGCGCCAGCGGCTCCGGCTCCTACAATGAGCAGTTCTTC. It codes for CASGSGSYNEQFF.

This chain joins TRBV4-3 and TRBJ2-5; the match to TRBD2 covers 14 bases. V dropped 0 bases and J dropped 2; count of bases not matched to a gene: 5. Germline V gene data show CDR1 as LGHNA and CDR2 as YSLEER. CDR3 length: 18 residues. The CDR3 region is CASSQDPGTSGGQETQYF. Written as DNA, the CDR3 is TGCGCCAGCAGCCAAGATCCCGGGACTAGCGGGGGACAAGAGACCCAGTACTTC.

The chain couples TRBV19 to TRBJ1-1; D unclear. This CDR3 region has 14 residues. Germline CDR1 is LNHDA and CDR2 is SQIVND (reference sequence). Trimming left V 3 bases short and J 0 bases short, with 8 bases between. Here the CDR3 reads CASSMASVNTEAFF. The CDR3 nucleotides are TGTGCCAGTAGTATGGCTTCTGTGAACACTGAAGCTTTCTTT.

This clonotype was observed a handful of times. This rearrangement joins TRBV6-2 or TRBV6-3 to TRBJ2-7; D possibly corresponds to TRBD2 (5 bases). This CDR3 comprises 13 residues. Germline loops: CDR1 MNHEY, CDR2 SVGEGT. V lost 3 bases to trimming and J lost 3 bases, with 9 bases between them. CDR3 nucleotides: TGTGCCAGCAGTTATGACTACCTCTACGAGCAGTACTTC. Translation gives CASSYDYLYEQYF.

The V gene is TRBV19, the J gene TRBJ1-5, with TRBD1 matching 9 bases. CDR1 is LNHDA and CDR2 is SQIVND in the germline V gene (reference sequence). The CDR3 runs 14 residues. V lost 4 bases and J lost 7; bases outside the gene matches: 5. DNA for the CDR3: TGTGCCAGTAGTAACAGGGGGCACGGGCAGCCCCAGCATTTT. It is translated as CASSNRGHGQPQHF.

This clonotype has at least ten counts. For the CDR3, the DNA is TGTGCCAGCAGCTTACAGGTGGCGCAGAGCACAGATACGCAGTATTTT. Its protein product is CASSLQVAQSTDTQYF. J is TRBJ2-3 and V is TRBV7-2; unclear D gene. Germline V gene data show CDR1 as SGHTA and CDR2 as FQGNSA. With 2 bases removed from V and 0 bases from J, the gap between germline ends came to 12 bases. CDR3 length: 16 residues.

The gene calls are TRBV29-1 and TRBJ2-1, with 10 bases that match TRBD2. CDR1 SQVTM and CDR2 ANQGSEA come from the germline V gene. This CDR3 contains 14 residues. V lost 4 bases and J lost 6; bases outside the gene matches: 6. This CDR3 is CSVVGLAGVNEQFF. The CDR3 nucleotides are TGCAGCGTTGTAGGGCTAGCGGGGGTCAATGAGCAGTTCTTC.

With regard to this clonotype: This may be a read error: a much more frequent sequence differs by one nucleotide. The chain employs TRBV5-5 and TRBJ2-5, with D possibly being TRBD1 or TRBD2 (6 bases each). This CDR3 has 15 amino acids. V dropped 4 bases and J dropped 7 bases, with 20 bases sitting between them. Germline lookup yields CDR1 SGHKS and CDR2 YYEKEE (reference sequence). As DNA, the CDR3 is TGTGCCAGCAGCGAAGGGGGGTCGTCGTCCGTGACCCAGTACTTC. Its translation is CASSEGGSSSVTQYF.

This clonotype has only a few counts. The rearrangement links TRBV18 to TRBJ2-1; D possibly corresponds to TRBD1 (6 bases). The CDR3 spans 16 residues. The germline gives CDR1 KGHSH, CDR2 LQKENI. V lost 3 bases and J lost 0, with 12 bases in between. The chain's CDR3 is CASSPATGGSYNEQFF. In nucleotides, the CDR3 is TGTGCCAGCTCACCGGCGACAGGAGGCTCCTACAATGAGCAGTTCTTC.

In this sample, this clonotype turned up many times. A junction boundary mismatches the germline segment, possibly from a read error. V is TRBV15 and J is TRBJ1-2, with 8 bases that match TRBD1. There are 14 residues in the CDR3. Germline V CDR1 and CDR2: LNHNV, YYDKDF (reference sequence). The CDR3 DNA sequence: TGTGCCACCAGCGGAGGGACAGGATACTATGGCTACACCTTT. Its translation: CATSGGTGYYGYTF. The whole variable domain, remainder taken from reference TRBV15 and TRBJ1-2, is DAMVIQNPRYQVTQFGKPVTLSCSQTLNHNVMYWYQQKSSQAPKLLFHYYDKDFNNEADTPDNFQSRRPNTSFCFLDIRSPGLGDTAMYLCATSGGTGYYGYTFGSGTRLTVV.

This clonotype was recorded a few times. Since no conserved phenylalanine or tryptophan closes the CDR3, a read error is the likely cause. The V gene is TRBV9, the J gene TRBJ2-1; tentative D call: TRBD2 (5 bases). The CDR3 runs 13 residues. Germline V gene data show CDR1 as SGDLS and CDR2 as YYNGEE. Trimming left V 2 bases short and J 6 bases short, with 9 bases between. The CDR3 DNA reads TGTGCCAGCAGCGTGGGAGCCTCCAATGAGCAGTTCTCC. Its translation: CASSVGASNEQFS.

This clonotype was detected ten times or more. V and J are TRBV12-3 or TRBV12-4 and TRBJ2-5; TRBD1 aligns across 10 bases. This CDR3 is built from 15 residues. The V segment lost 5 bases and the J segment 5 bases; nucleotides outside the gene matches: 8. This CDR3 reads CASSPRDRGGETQYF. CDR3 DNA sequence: TGTGCCAGCAGTCCGAGGGACAGGGGTGGGGAGACCCAGTACTTC.

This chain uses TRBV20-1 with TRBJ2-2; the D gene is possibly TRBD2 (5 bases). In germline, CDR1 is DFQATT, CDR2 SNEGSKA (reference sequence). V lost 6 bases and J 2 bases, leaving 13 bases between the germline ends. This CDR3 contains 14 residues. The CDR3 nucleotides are TGCAGTGCCGAGGGCTCTGGAAACACCGGGGAGCTGTTTTTT. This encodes CSAEGSGNTGELFF.

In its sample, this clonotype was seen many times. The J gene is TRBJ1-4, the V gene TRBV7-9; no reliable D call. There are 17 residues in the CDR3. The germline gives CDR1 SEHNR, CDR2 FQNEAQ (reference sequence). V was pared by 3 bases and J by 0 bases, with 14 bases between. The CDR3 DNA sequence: TGTGCCAGCAGCTTGGGAGGTTTTGGGGCAACTAATGAAAAACTGTTTTTT. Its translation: CASSLGGFGATNEKLFF.

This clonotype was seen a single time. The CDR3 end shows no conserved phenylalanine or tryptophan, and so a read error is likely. The CDR3 region has the DNA TGTGCCAGCAGCTTAACAGGCTACGATTCACTCCTCCACCTT. It yields the protein CASSLTGYDSLLHL. The gene calls are TRBV7-6 and TRBJ1-6; D perhaps matches TRBD1 (5 bases). Germline V gives CDR1 SGHVS, CDR2 FNYEAQ. This CDR3 spans 14 amino acids.

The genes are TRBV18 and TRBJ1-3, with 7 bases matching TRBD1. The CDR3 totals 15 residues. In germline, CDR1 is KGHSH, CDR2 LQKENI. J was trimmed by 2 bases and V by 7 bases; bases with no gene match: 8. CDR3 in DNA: TGTGCCAGCTTCGAGGGAACAGGGGCTGGAAACACCATATATTTT. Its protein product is CASFEGTGAGNTIYF.

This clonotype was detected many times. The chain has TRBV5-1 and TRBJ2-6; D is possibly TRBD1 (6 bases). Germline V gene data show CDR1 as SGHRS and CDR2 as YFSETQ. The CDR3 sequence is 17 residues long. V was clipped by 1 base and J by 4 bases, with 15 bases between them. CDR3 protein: CASSLQGSTLGANVLTF. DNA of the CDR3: TGCGCCAGCAGCTTGCAGGGGTCTACCCTCGGGGCCAACGTCCTGACTTTC.

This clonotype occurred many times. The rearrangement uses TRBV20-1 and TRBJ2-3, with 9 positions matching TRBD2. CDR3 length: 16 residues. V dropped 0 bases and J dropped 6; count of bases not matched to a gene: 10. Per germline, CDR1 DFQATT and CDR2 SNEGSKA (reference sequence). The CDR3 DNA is TGCAGTGCTAGAGATAGGCTAGCGGGGCCACGGGATACGCAGTATTTT. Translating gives CSARDRLAGPRDTQYF.

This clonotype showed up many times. The CDR3 is CASSFNSYYEQYF. The CDR3 nucleotides are TGTGCCAGCAGTTTTAATAGCTACTACGAGCAGTACTTC. The chain uses TRBV12-3 or TRBV12-4 and TRBJ2-7, with D unresolved. V was trimmed by 3 bases and J by 3 bases, leaving 9 bases between them. The CDR3 spans 13 residues.

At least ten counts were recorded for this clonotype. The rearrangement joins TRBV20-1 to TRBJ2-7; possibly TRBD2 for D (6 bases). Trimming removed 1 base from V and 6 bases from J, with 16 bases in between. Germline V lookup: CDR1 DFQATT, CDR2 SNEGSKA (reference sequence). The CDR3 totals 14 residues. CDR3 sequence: CSARVETSPLEQYF. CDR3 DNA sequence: TGCAGTGCTAGAGTGGAGACTAGTCCTCTCGAGCAGTACTTC.